This entry describes one T cell receptor beta chain. The antigen remains unidentified. Germline values: CDR1 SGHTA, CDR2 FQGNSA. After removal of 3 bases from V and 5 bases from J, the junction contained 9 bases not matched to a gene. The CDR3 runs to 15 residues. TCRdb recomputed calls from the 5' RACE reads with MiXCR, one row per CDR3 protein. The table records hundreds of thousands of distinct CDR3 sequences, approximately 8% of them present only once. This sample is part of a study of T cells after yellow fever vaccination. General study findings and limits: Most clones from primary vaccination resurfaced after the booster (around 97% CD4, 75% to 90% CD8).

The chain couples TRBV7-2 to TRBJ1-2; 7 nucleotides line up with TRBD1. The receptor's source is a man between 18 and 35 years old who received the YFV17D yellow fever vaccine. Here the sequenced sample was PBMCs, taken more than 35 days after the first yellow fever vaccination. In DNA form, the CDR3 reads TGTGCCAGCAGCTTGGACGGGACAGTTTTATATGGCTACACCTTC. This gives the protein CASSLDGTVLYGYTF.